Following are 19 T cell receptor beta chains from one sample sequenced in a study of shared clonotypes between healthy human individuals. Profiled with immunoSEQ multiplex PCR; TCRdb holds only in-frame clones, not every one. The sample has about 690,000 clones, around 90% seen once. The sample comprised memory CD8+ T cells from PBMCs. The subset: CD45RO+ cells pooled with CCR7-negative TemRA cells. The receptor source for this set is a man aged 18 to 35 in good health. Some clones in this sample may be carry-over from other donors' samples.

Here the CDR3 reads CASSNLQGFNSPLHF. CDR3 sequence (DNA): TGTGCCAGTAGCAACCTCCAGGGGTTTAATTCACCCCTCCACTTT. V gene TRBV19 combines with J gene TRBJ1-6; a possible D gene is TRBD1 (6 bases). Trimming pared 6 bases from V and 6 bases from J, leaving 15 bases between. The V gene's germline CDR1 is LNHDA and CDR2 SQIVND (reference sequence). The CDR3 sequence is 15 residues long.

The chain couples TRBV29-1 to TRBJ2-7, with D tentatively TRBD1 (6 bases). This CDR3 has 14 residues. The V end was cut by 0 bases, the J end by 3 bases, with 12 bases between. Looked up from germline, CDR1 is SQVTM and CDR2 is ANQGSEA. CDR3 sequence (DNA): TGCAGCGTTGAAGACCAAAAGACAGGCTACGAGCAGTACTTC. Its translation: CSVEDQKTGYEQYF.

The chain links TRBV4-1 to TRBJ1-5; a possible D gene is TRBD1 (6 bases). Germline loops: CDR1 MGHRA, CDR2 YSYEKL. The CDR3 spans 15 residues. The V and J ends lost 4 bases and 6 bases respectively, with 16 bases between them. CDR3 amino acids: CASSPQGHPSQPQHF. The CDR3 DNA sequence: TGCGCCAGCAGCCCACAGGGACACCCGAGTCAGCCCCAGCATTTT.

This chain connects TRBV19 to TRBJ2-3; D is tentatively TRBD1 or TRBD2 (5 bases each). This CDR3 region has 13 residues. V lost 6 bases to trimming and J lost 4 bases, with 11 bases between them. CDR1 is LNHDA and CDR2 is SQIVND in the germline V gene (reference sequence). In DNA, the CDR3 is TGTGCCAGTAGCTTTCGGGACCCAGATACGCAGTATTTT. Its protein product is CASSFRDPDTQYF.

This sequence joins TRBV11-2 and TRBJ2-7; D is perhaps TRBD2 (5 bases). Germline loops: CDR1 SGHAT, CDR2 FQNNGV. This CDR3 comprises 15 residues. V was cut by 5 bases and J by 2 bases, with 16 bases left in between. Here the CDR3 reads CASSQIPTGTYEQYF. DNA for the CDR3: TGTGCCAGCAGCCAGATTCCGACGGGAACCTACGAGCAGTACTTC.

V and J are TRBV2 and TRBJ2-4, with D unclear. The CDR3 extends over 16 amino acids. Germline values: CDR1 SNHLY, CDR2 FYNNEI. V was clipped by 0 bases and J by 0 bases, with 9 bases between them. CDR3 amino acids: CASSEALGLAKNIQYF. The CDR3 DNA sequence: TGTGCCAGCAGTGAAGCTCTAGGATTAGCCAAAAACATTCAGTACTTC.

In its sample, this clone was seen once. This sequence joins TRBV7-9 and TRBJ2-5; D call uncertain. The germline V gene has CDR1 SEHNR and CDR2 FQNEAQ (reference sequence). With 1 base removed from V and 2 bases from J, the gap between germline ends came to 8 bases. There are 14 residues in the CDR3. The DNA of the CDR3 is TGTGCCAGCAGCTTAGACGTACAGCAAGAGACCCAGTACTTC. Amino acids: CASSLDVQQETQYF.

CDR3 amino acids: CASSFLSSEQFF. The CDR3 region has the DNA TGTGCCAGCAGTTTTCTATCTAGTGAGCAGTTCTTC. This chain connects TRBV27 to TRBJ2-1, with no clear D. Trimming left V 3 bases short and J 9 bases short, with 9 bases between. CDR3 size: 12 residues. Germline lookup yields CDR1 MNHEY and CDR2 SMNVEV (reference sequence).

This chain connects TRBV4-1 to TRBJ2-2; TRBD1 matches 10 bases. Germline V gene data show CDR1 as MGHRA and CDR2 as YSYEKL. V lost 4 bases to trimming and J lost 7 bases; unmatched junction nucleotides: 12. CDR3 length: 17 residues. CDR3 DNA: TGCGCCAGCAGCCTCCGGACAGGGGGACTTGGCAACGGGGAGCTGTTTTTT. Translating it yields CASSLRTGGLGNGELFF.

The chain recombines TRBV5-6 with TRBJ1-1; a possible D gene is TRBD1 (5 bases). Per the germline V gene, CDR1 is SGHDT and CDR2 is YYEEEE. This CDR3 comprises 14 residues. V was clipped by 4 bases and J by 6 bases, with 16 bases between them. The CDR3: CASSTQGSWSEAFF. CDR3 DNA sequence: TGTGCCAGCAGCACTCAGGGTAGTTGGTCTGAAGCTTTCTTT.

The rearrangement uses TRBV5-1 and TRBJ2-1, with D possibly matching TRBD1 (6 bases). Trimming removed 0 bases at V and 5 bases at J, with 12 bases between. The germline V gene has CDR1 SGHRS and CDR2 YFSETQ. The length of the CDR3 is 15 residues. The CDR3 DNA is TGCGCCAGCAGCTTGGTTTTTAAGGGGGACAATGAGCAGTTCTTC. It is translated as CASSLVFKGDNEQFF. Full variable domain (rest looked up from reference TRBV5-1 and TRBJ2-1): KAGVTQTPRYLIKTRGQQVTLSCSPISGHRSVSWYQQTPGQGLQFLFEYFSETQRNKGNFPGRFSGRQFSNSRSEMNVSTLELGDSALYLCASSLVFKGDNEQFFGPGTRLTVL.

The chain links TRBV19 to TRBJ2-4, with unresolved D. V was pared by 8 bases and J by 0 bases, with 11 bases between. This CDR3 region has 14 residues. Per the germline V gene, CDR1 is LNHDA and CDR2 is SQIVND (reference sequence). The CDR3 nucleotides read TGTGCCAGTCAACAACAGCTAGCCAAAAACATTCAGTACTTC. This gives the protein CASQQQLAKNIQYF.

The chain is built from TRBV7-9 and TRBJ2-7; D is tentatively TRBD1 or TRBD2 (6 bases each). The CDR3 sequence is 13 residues long. V lost 5 bases and J 5 bases, leaving 13 bases between the germline ends. Germline V gene sequence: CDR1 SEHNR, CDR2 FQNEAQ (reference sequence). The CDR3 region is CASSPSGADEQYF. As DNA, the CDR3 is TGTGCCAGCAGCCCGTCGGGGGCCGACGAGCAGTACTTC.

The chain recombines TRBV27 with TRBJ2-1; D is possibly TRBD2 (6 bases). Trimming took 3 bases from V and 5 from J, leaving 11 bases between them. This CDR3 is 14 amino acids long. Germline CDR1 reads MNHEY; CDR2 reads SMNVEV (reference sequence). CDR3 residues: CASSFHGTDNEQFF. CDR3 DNA: TGTGCCAGCAGTTTTCACGGGACTGACAATGAGCAGTTCTTC.

The genes are TRBV9 and TRBJ2-1; 11 bases map to TRBD2. CDR3 size: 19 residues. V dropped 2 bases and J dropped 3; count of bases not matched to a gene: 13. Germline loops: CDR1 SGDLS, CDR2 YYNGEE. The CDR3 region has the DNA TGTGCCAGCAGCGTTCCAGGGCGGGGAGGACTAGCGGGCTACAATGAGCAGTTCTTC. Its translation is CASSVPGRGGLAGYNEQFF.

This clone was recorded only once. The rearrangement links TRBV2 to TRBJ2-1; D is perhaps TRBD2 (5 bases). V gave up 2 bases and J gave up 7 bases, with 9 bases separating them. The CDR3 totals 13 residues. Germline V gene data show CDR1 as SNHLY and CDR2 as FYNNEI. In nucleotides, the CDR3 is TGTGCCAGCAGTGAACGAGGGCTTAATGAGCAGTTCTTC. Translating gives CASSERGLNEQFF. Using reference TRBV2 and TRBJ2-1 for the parts outside the CDR3, the full variable domain is EPEVTQTPSHQVTQMGQEVILRCVPISNHLYFYWYRQILGQKVEFLVSFYNNEISEKSEIFDDQFSVERPDGSNFTLKIRSTKLEDSAMYFCASSERGLNEQFFGPGTRLTVL.

The rearrangement links TRBV15 to TRBJ1-5; no definite D call. This CDR3 is 14 amino acids long. Trimming shortened V by 0 bases and J by 3 bases, and 6 bases separated the two germline ends. Germline loops: CDR1 LNHNV, CDR2 YYDKDF (reference sequence). The chain's CDR3 is CATSRDPNNQPQHF. The DNA of the CDR3 is TGTGCCACCAGCAGAGACCCGAACAATCAGCCCCAGCATTTT.

This rearrangement joins TRBV27 to TRBJ2-6, with D tentatively TRBD2 (6 bases). Germline V CDR1 and CDR2: MNHEY, SMNVEV (reference sequence). The ends were cut back, 4 bases at V and 2 bases at J, with 15 bases in the middle. This CDR3 comprises 17 residues. The CDR3 DNA is TGTGCCAGCAGTTGGGAGGCAGGGATGGCTGGGGCCAACGTCCTGACTTTC. As protein: CASSWEAGMAGANVLTF.

This chain joins TRBV7-8 and TRBJ2-7; 11 bases fit TRBD2. The germline CDR1 and CDR2 sequences are SGHVS and FQNEAQ. The trim removed 8 bases at V and 0 bases at J, leaving 6 bases unmatched. The CDR3 extends over 15 amino acids. This CDR3 is CASHKTSGSSYEQYF. CDR3 nucleotides: TGTGCCAGCCATAAAACTAGCGGGAGCTCCTACGAGCAGTACTTC.